The clone carrying this T cell receptor beta chain was seen a handful of times. Its specificity is unknown. TCRdb reprocessed the reads with MiXCR, giving one entry per CDR3 protein. The data show some 310,000 distinct CDR3 sequences, 20% to 25% seen once. These data belong to a study of T cell repertoires in cytomegalovirus infection. The germline V gene encodes CDR1 MGHRA and CDR2 YSYEKL. V lost 2 bases, J lost 1 base, and 14 bases stayed unmatched. The CDR3 length is 19 residues. The chain is built from TRBV4-1 and TRBJ1-5, with TRBD1 matching 7 bases. The sample here was cultured PBMCs, taken from culture after CMV antigen stimulation. The TCR originated in a human donor in good health (CMV status not recorded). Some clones in this sample may be carry-over from other donors' samples. As DNA, the CDR3 is TGCGCCAGCAGCCAATTCGATTGGATTAGGGGGCCAAGCAATCAGCCCCAGCATTTT. Encoded protein: CASSQFDWIRGPSNQPQHF.